The rows below give T cell receptor beta chains drawn from one sample of a study of OX40 agonist ivuxolimab in advanced cancers. Profiled with immunoSEQ multiplex PCR; TCRdb holds only in-frame clones, not every one. Of around 48,000 clones listed, about 74% are singletons. This material consisted of CD4+ or CD8+ T cells sorted from blood, taken in a trial of the OX40 agonist ivuxolimab. All receptors derive from an adult with an advanced solid tumor such as melanoma, head and neck, liver or kidney cancer. The conserved cysteine and the conserved F or W are not part of the CDR3 here.

V: TRBV4-2
length: 14
J: TRBJ1-2
CDR3: ASSQTSGTRNYGYT

V: TRBV9
length: 14
J: TRBJ1-4
CDR3: ASSVGAYPGNEKLF

V: TRBV10-1
length: 13
J: TRBJ2-1
CDR3: ASSDRAGGRNEQF

V: TRBV11-2
length: 12
J: TRBJ2-7
CDR3: ASSPGSGRSWQY

V: TRBV5-5
length: 16
J: TRBJ2-5
CDR3: ASSLPFFSGRAGETQY

V: TRBV29-1
length: 10
J: TRBJ1-1
CDR3: SVAVSNTEAF

V: TRBV11-2
length: 13
J: TRBJ2-2
CDR3: ASSPTSGYTGELF

V: TRBV29-1
length: 10
J: TRBJ1-1
CDR3: SAGVLFTEAF

V: TRBV27
length: 17
J: TRBJ2-5
CDR3: AGGPTLLKPGQLWETQY

V: TRBV27
length: 15
J: TRBJ2-1
CDR3: ASSFALGSSSYNEQF

V: TRBV28
length: 9
J: TRBJ1-1
CDR3: ASSRGTEAF

V: TRBV5-6
length: 10
J: TRBJ2-1
CDR3: ASSRGYNEQF

V: TRBV28
length: 14
J: TRBJ2-7
CDR3: ASSPGGLVLSYEQY

V: TRBV11-2
length: 16
J: TRBJ1-1
CDR3: ASSSAGIRTGLDTEAF

V: TRBV4-1
length: 12
J: TRBJ2-3
CDR3: ASSQDARPDTQY

V: TRBV11-2
length: 12
J: TRBJ1-3
CDR3: ASSFSHSGNTIY

V: TRBV19
length: 14
J: TRBJ1-3
CDR3: ASIGRQGFSGNTIY

V: TRBV6-5
length: 12
J: TRBJ2-7
CDR3: ASRSYRDSYEQY

V: TRBV7-9
length: 14
J: TRBJ2-5
CDR3: ASSLPGQGWGETQY

V: TRBV6-1
length: 12
J: TRBJ1-1
CDR3: ASTLTGLNTEAF

V: TRBV5-1
length: 12
J: TRBJ1-6
CDR3: ASSADSGRSPLH

V: TRBV4-1
length: 13
J: TRBJ1-2
CDR3: ASSQTPTGGFGYT

V: TRBV9
length: 11
J: TRBJ2-3
CDR3: ASGPSNTDTQY

V: TRBV4-1
length: 14
J: TRBJ2-1
CDR3: ASSQVGSSGGREQF

V: TRBV19
length: 10
J: TRBJ2-2
CDR3: ASRTGTGELF

V: TRBV5-1
length: 12
J: TRBJ2-3
CDR3: ASSLGGMTDTQY

V: TRBV18
length: 15
J: TRBJ2-3
CDR3: ASSPLAAGLARDTQY

V: TRBV2
length: 13
J: TRBJ1-2
CDR3: ASSEVPGQGRGYT

V: TRBV27
length: 14
J: TRBJ1-1
CDR3: ASSRPISGGGTEAF

V: TRBV18
length: 12
J: TRBJ2-4
CDR3: ASSPLPDQDIQY

V: TRBV4-1
length: 14
J: TRBJ2-1
CDR3: ASSQGGGRNRGEQF

V: TRBV5-1
length: 11
J: TRBJ2-3
CDR3: ASSFRGTDTQY

V: TRBV18
length: 13
J: TRBJ2-3
CDR3: ASSPPAGNTDTQY

V: TRBV7-9
length: 12
J: TRBJ2-7
CDR3: ASSFSGRLDEQY

V: TRBV5-4
length: 12
J: TRBJ2-3
CDR3: ASSLIQSTDTQY

V: TRBV7-6
length: 13
J: TRBJ2-3
CDR3: ASSLAGVSADTQY

V: TRBV6-1
length: 12
J: TRBJ1-5
CDR3: ASSPDKGNQPQH

V: TRBV6-4
length: 14
J: TRBJ2-1
CDR3: ASSTGTSGRMNEQF

V: TRBV11-3
length: 13
J: TRBJ2-3
CDR3: ASSLGVTSTDTQY

V: TRBV2
length: 11
J: TRBJ2-5
CDR3: ASKQGETETQY

V: TRBV2
length: 13
J: TRBJ1-5
CDR3: ASRLQGLSNQPQH

V: TRBV5-6
length: 14
J: TRBJ2-2
CDR3: ASSPGTRSFAGELF

V: TRBV20-1
length: 9
J: TRBJ2-1
CDR3: SARDGREQF

V: TRBV7-6
length: 9
J: TRBJ2-5
CDR3: ASGQQETQY

V: TRBV6-4
length: 17
J: TRBJ2-3
CDR3: ASRETLQSPGTVTDTQY

V: TRBV5-1
length: 12
J: TRBJ1-1
CDR3: ASSSTGFNTEAF

V: TRBV19
length: 18
J: TRBJ1-1
CDR3: ASSTLKPNGQGVRYTEAF

V: TRBV7-6
length: 11
J: TRBJ1-1
CDR3: ASSPYSGAEAF

V: TRBV11-2
length: 10
J: TRBJ1-5
CDR3: ASSLNNQPQH

V: TRBV25-1
length: 12
J: TRBJ2-7
CDR3: ASSGFGQGNEQY

V: TRBV5-1
length: 14
J: TRBJ1-4
CDR3: ASSGGQGATNEKLF

V: TRBV5-1
length: 12
J: TRBJ1-2
CDR3: ASRRTGSSLGYT

V: TRBV5-4
length: 11
J: TRBJ2-1
CDR3: AGSETGRVEQF

V: TRBV29-1
length: 11
J: TRBJ2-1
CDR3: SVEWGAGDEQF

V: TRBV18
length: 12
J: TRBJ1-1
CDR3: ASSPRKPGQGGF